This TCR beta chain was sequenced for a study of shared clonotypes between healthy human individuals. In regard to this clone: As yet, its antigen is unknown.

Study conclusions and caveats: Rarefaction demonstrated incomplete sorted-subset sequencing despite large depth.

Naive CD8 cells, CD45RO-negative and positively selected for CCR7, excluded terminally differentiated effector memory CD45RA+ cells. In replicate PCRs of sorted subsets, about 200 ng DNA, about 30,000 T cell genomes, was used. Assay used: immunoSEQ multiplex PCR; TCRdb lists only in-frame clones, some missing. In the table there are over 2,000,000 clones, just under 95% of which are singletons. The receptor comes from a man aged 18 to 29 in good health. Some clones in this sample may be carry-over from other donors' samples. Material: naive CD8+ T cells from PBMCs.

The DNA of the CDR3 is TGTGCCAGCAGCTTGTTCCCCTCCTACGAGCAGTACTTC. Its protein is CASSLFPSYEQYF. The chain is built from TRBV11-2 and TRBJ2-7, with no clear D. Germline V gene data show CDR1 as SGHAT and CDR2 as FQNNGV. CDR3 length: 13 residues. V lost 3 bases and J lost 0, with 6 bases in between.